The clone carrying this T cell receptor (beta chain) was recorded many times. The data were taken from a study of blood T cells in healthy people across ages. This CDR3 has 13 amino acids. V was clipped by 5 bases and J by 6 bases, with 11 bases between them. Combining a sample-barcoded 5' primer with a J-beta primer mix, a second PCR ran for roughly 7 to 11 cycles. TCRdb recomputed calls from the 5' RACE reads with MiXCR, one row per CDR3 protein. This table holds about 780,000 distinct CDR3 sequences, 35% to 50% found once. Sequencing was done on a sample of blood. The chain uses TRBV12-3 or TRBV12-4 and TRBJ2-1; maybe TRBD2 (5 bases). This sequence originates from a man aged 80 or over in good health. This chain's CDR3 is CASSHSEGNEQFF. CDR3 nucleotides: TGTGCCAGCAGTCACTCCGAGGGCAATGAGCAGTTCTTC.